The rows below give T cell receptor beta chains drawn from one sample of a study of T cells in localized non-small cell lung cancer. The method was immunoSEQ multiplex PCR; TCRdb's version includes in-frame clones alone and lacks a portion of them. This table holds roughly 50,000 clones, 80% to 95% found once. The sequencing here drew on peripheral blood, taken before any cancer treatment. Receptor source: a man between 40 and 70 years old with stage I lung adenocarcinoma. CDR3s include the opening cysteine and the closing phenylalanine or tryptophan. A D gene is named only where the DNA matches it firmly. Size is stated for part of the rows, as once, few or many counts, or as a class when the clone is expanded.

d_call j_call v_call clone_size cdr3_aa cdr3_nt
- TRBJ1-1 TRBV6-6 - CASSRRLGQMNTEAFF TGTGCCAGCAGTCGGCGGCTCGGACAGATGAACACTGAAGCTTTCTTT
TRBD1 TRBJ2-7 TRBV27 once CASSYGRGREQYF TGTGCCAGCAGTTATGGCAGGGGGCGCGAGCAGTACTTC
- TRBJ2-7 TRBV27 - CASSGWWAGEQYF TGTGCCAGCAGTGGTTGGTGGGCGGGGGAGCAGTACTTC
- TRBJ2-7 TRBV6-5 - CASSPSSGYEQYF TGTGCCAGCAGTCCTTCATCAGGCTACGAGCAGTACTTC
- TRBJ2-7 TRBV9 - CASSAGPGAYEQYF TGTGCCAGCAGCGCGGGACCGGGGGCCTACGAGCAGTACTTC
- TRBJ2-2 TRBV7-9 - CASSLGRTGELFF TGTGCCAGCAGCTTAGGGCGCACCGGGGAGCTGTTTTTT
- TRBJ1-1 TRBV6-4 - CASSSGPATEAFF TGTGCCAGCAGCTCAGGACCGGCCACTGAAGCTTTCTTT
TRBD1 TRBJ2-7 TRBV5-1 - CASSSRQGASYEQYF TGCGCCAGCAGCTCAAGACAGGGGGCTTCCTACGAGCAGTACTTC
- TRBJ2-5 TRBV28 - CASSLNREETQYF TGTGCCAGCAGTTTGAACAGGGAAGAGACCCAGTACTTC
- TRBJ2-1 TRBV5-1 - CASSLVAGSYSYNEQFF TGCGCCAGCAGCTTGGTAGCAGGCAGCTACTCCTACAATGAGCAGTTCTTC
TRBD2 TRBJ2-1 TRBV2 - CASRDGTSGSIFF TGTGCCAGCAGGGACGGGACTAGCGGGAGCATCTTCTTC
TRBD2 TRBJ2-7 TRBV5-1 few CASSSLTGGGHEQYF TGCGCCAGCAGCTCACTTACGGGAGGTGGGCACGAGCAGTACTTC
TRBD1 TRBJ2-5 TRBV18 - CASSPIGTGEVLVETQYF TGTGCCAGCTCACCCATCGGGACAGGAGAAGTATTAGTAGAGACCCAGTACTTC
- TRBJ1-4 TRBV27 - CASSFIGVGGTNEKLFF TGTGCCAGCAGTTTCATTGGGGTCGGGGGAACTAATGAAAAACTGTTTTTT
- TRBJ1-2 TRBV7-9 - CASSATGGYTF TGTGCCAGCAGCGCTACTGGTGGCTACACCTTC
- TRBJ2-3 TRBV27 - CASSTIYSGKTHTQYF TGTGCCAGCAGTACCATATACAGCGGAAAGACTCATACGCAGTATTTT
TRBD2 TRBJ2-3 TRBV2 - CASSGLAADTQYF TGTGCCAGCAGTGGACTAGCAGCAGATACGCAGTATTTT
TRBD1 TRBJ1-1 TRBV27 - CASRGTGFRTEAFF TGTGCCAGCAGGGGGACAGGGTTTCGCACTGAAGCTTTCTTT
- TRBJ2-3 TRBV4-1 - CASSQMLGGGSTDTQYF TGCGCCAGCAGCCAAATGTTGGGAGGGGGAAGCACAGATACGCAGTATTTT
TRBD1 TRBJ1-1 TRBV4-2 once CASSQERGQGVAEAFF TGTGCCAGCAGCCAAGAAAGAGGACAGGGGGTGGCTGAAGCTTTCTTT
- TRBJ2-7 TRBV5-1 - CASSLERTDYEQYF TGCGCCAGCAGCTTGGAACGAACAGACTACGAGCAGTACTTC
- TRBJ1-5 TRBV6-6 - CASSYRADYSNQPQHF TGTGCCAGCAGTTACCGGGCCGATTATAGCAATCAGCCCCAGCATTTT
TRBD2 TRBJ2-2 TRBV29-1 - CSAGLGNTGELFF TGCAGCGCCGGACTAGGGAACACCGGGGAGCTGTTTTTT
- TRBJ2-3 TRBV20-1 - CSYGGEDTQYF TGCAGTTACGGAGGAGAAGATACGCAGTATTTT
- TRBJ1-5 TRBV11-2 - CASSETHQPQHF TGTGCCAGCAGCGAGACCCATCAGCCCCAGCATTTT
TRBD2 TRBJ2-3 TRBV18 - CASSRTSGLSTDTQYF TGTGCCAGCTCACGAACTAGCGGACTAAGCACAGATACGCAGTATTTT
- TRBJ1-1 TRBV27 - CASSSTQGGSEAFF TGTGCCAGCAGTTCGACACAGGGCGGGTCTGAAGCTTTCTTT
- TRBJ1-2 TRBV21-1 - CARKTGTGACGGYTF TGTGCCAGGAAGACGGGGACAGGGGCGTGTGGAGGCTACACCTTC
- TRBJ1-2 TRBV4-1 few CASSQSQGLNYGYTF TGCGCCAGCAGCCAATCCCAGGGGCTGAACTATGGCTACACCTTC
TRBD2 TRBJ2-7 TRBV4-1 - CASRPTRDLGLADWRREQYF TGCGCCAGCAGACCCACACGCGACTTGGGACTAGCGGACTGGAGGAGAGAGCAGTACTTC
- TRBJ2-1 TRBV9 - CASSVAGDYNEQFF TGTGCCAGCAGCGTAGCCGGGGACTACAATGAGCAGTTCTTC
- TRBJ1-1 TRBV6-5 - CASSYGGVRTEAFF TGTGCCAGCAGTTACGGCGGGGTGCGGACTGAAGCTTTCTTT
- TRBJ1-1 TRBV7-9 - CASSPTLIGLNTEAFF TGTGCCAGCAGCCCGACCTTAATTGGGCTGAACACTGAAGCTTTCTTT
TRBD1 TRBJ1-5 TRBV19 - CASRADRVGNQPQHF TGTGCCAGTAGGGCTGACAGGGTCGGAAATCAGCCCCAGCATTTT
TRBD1 TRBJ2-3 TRBV11-3 once CASSPGQGVADTQYF TGTGCCAGCAGCCCGGGACAGGGGGTCGCAGATACGCAGTATTTT
- TRBJ2-7 TRBV15 - CATSRDRRSSYEQYF TGTGCCACCAGCAGAGATCGGCGGAGCTCCTACGAGCAGTACTTC
- TRBJ2-4 TRBV27 once CASSFDSAKNIQYF TGTGCCAGCAGTTTTGACAGCGCCAAAAACATTCAGTACTTC
TRBD2 TRBJ2-5 TRBV19 - CASMGPLAGGHQETQYF TGTGCCAGTATGGGCCCACTAGCGGGAGGCCATCAAGAGACCCAGTACTTC
TRBD1 TRBJ1-2 TRBV27 - CASSLQGAVSSNYGYTF TGTGCCAGCAGTTTGCAGGGGGCGGTATCTTCTAACTATGGCTACACCTTC
- TRBJ2-5 TRBV4-1 - CASSQGYLPSVETQYF TGCGCCAGCAGCCAAGGTTACCTTCCCTCGGTAGAGACCCAGTACTTC
- TRBJ2-2 TRBV6-6 - CASSHTGELFF TGTGCCAGCAGTCACACCGGGGAGCTGTTTTTT
TRBD1 TRBJ2-7 TRBV5-1 - CASSWMYGTGYEQYF TGCGCCAGCAGCTGGATGTATGGGACAGGCTACGAGCAGTACTTC
- TRBJ2-3 TRBV5-6 - CASSLGGRDTQYF TGTGCCAGCAGCTTGGGCGGTCGAGATACGCAGTATTTT
- TRBJ1-5 TRBV28 - CASRGGSGGAQPQHF TGTGCCAGCAGGGGTGGGAGCGGGGGGGCTCAGCCCCAGCATTTT
- TRBJ1-3 TRBV7-9 - CASSFGAGRRSGNTIYF TGTGCCAGCAGCTTTGGGGCAGGGAGACGCTCTGGAAACACCATATATTTT
TRBD2 TRBJ2-1 TRBV7-2 - CASSSPGTSGYNEQFF TGTGCCAGCAGCTCCCCAGGGACTAGCGGCTACAATGAGCAGTTCTTC
- TRBJ2-1 TRBV7-3 - CASSLTGVGEQFF TGTGCCAGCAGCTTAACGGGAGTGGGGGAGCAGTTCTTC
- TRBJ1-1 TRBV6-5 - CATYSRGEAFF TGTGCCACCTATTCTAGGGGGGAAGCTTTCTTT
TRBD1 TRBJ1-5 TRBV4-1 - CASSQFTGTGNQPQHF TGCGCCAGCAGCCAATTCACCGGGACAGGCAATCAGCCCCAGCATTTT
- TRBJ2-3 TRBV27 once CASSLGAAGVDTQYF TGTGCCAGCAGTTTGGGGGCGGCGGGAGTGGATACGCAGTATTTT
- TRBJ2-7 TRBV7-9 - CASSLGTFYEQYF TGTGCCAGCAGCTTAGGAACGTTCTACGAGCAGTACTTC
TRBD2 TRBJ2-2 TRBV6-1 - CASRASGRAGELFF TGTGCCAGCAGGGCTAGCGGGAGGGCCGGGGAGCTGTTTTTT
- TRBJ2-5 TRBV28 once CASSLNVETQYF TGTGCCAGCAGTTTAAACGTTGAGACCCAGTACTTC